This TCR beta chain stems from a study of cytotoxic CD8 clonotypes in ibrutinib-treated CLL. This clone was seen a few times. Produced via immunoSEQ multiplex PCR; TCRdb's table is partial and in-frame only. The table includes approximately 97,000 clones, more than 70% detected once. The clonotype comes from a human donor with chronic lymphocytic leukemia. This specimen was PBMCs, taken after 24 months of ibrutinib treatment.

The CDR3 DNA reads as TGCGCCAGCAGCCAAGATGACATAACCGGGACCAAAAACATTCAGTACTTC. This translates into CASSQDDITGTKNIQYF. This sequence joins TRBV4-1 and TRBJ2-4; maybe TRBD2 (5 bases). Germline assignment: CDR1 MGHRA and CDR2 YSYEKL. V dropped 0 bases and J dropped 2 bases, with 14 bases sitting between them. CDR3 length: 17 amino acids.